This TCR beta chain was identified during a study of T cell responses to AZD1222 COVID-19 vaccine. The CDR3 contains 16 residues. CDR1 MDHEN and CDR2 SYDVKM come from the germline V gene. The ends lost 5 bases at V and 1 base at J; junction bases unmatched: 7. Libraries were prepared by immunoSEQ multiplex PCR; TCRdb keeps only in-frame clonotypes and omits some of them. This sample has some 87,000 clones, with around nine tenths found just once. With regard to this clone: Its antigen remains unidentified.

Broader study findings: Researchers took repertoire samples only after the peak T cell response had come. Baseline seropositivity occurred in only a handful of AZD1222 recipients.

This specimen consisted of peripheral blood, obtained on day 0 of MenACWY control vaccination. The chain carries TRBV28 and TRBJ1-1; 10 nucleotides align to TRBD1. This TCR derives from an adult in good health. The CDR3 DNA follows: TGTGCCAGCAGTCCCGTATGGACAGGGGGGAACACTGAAGCTTTCTTT. Residues: CASSPVWTGGNTEAFF.